Below are 17 T cell receptor beta chains sequenced from a single sample in a study of Tregs in tolerant kidney transplant recipients. TCRdb keeps only in-frame clones here, not all; method: immunoSEQ multiplex PCR. Here the sample table reports tens of thousands of clones. Specimen: CD4+ T cells from blood, collected before the transplant. Receptors originate from a human donor who received a combined kidney and bone marrow transplant.

Comment on this clone: Read sequence stops 3 residues before the CDR3 end, and the germline J gene provides the missing end. The chain is built from TRBV6-2 or TRBV6-3 and TRBJ2-3; TRBD1 matches at 7 bases. Germline CDR1 is MNHEY and CDR2 is SVGEGT. V was pared by 4 bases and J by 2 bases, with 6 bases of the junction left unmatched. The CDR3 covers 15 residues. The CDR3 bases that were read are TGTGCCAGCAGTTCACAGGGGTTACACACAGATACG. Protein sequence: CASSSQGLHTDT. The CDR3, in full, reads CASSSQGLHTDTQYF.

Comment on this clone: Read sequence stops 3 residues before the CDR3 end, and the germline J gene provides the missing end. The chain has TRBV5-1 and TRBJ2-1; 10 bases fit TRBD2. Germline V CDR1 and CDR2: SGHRS, YFSETQ. V was pared by 0 bases and J by 2 bases, with 5 bases of the junction left unmatched. The CDR3 loop spans 17 amino acids. CDR3 bases read: TGCGCCAGCAGCTTGGAGGTAGCGGGAGGAGCCTACAATGAG. Translation gives CASSLEVAGGAYNE. The whole CDR3 sequence reads CASSLEVAGGAYNEQFF. Looking up the rest from reference TRBV5-1 and TRBJ2-1 gives the full variable domain: KAGVTQTPRYLIKTRGQQVTLSCSPISGHRSVSWYQQTPGQGLQFLFEYFSETQRNKGNFPGRFSGRQFSNSRSEMNVSTLELGDSALYLCASSLEVAGGAYNEQFFGPGTRLTVL.

Concerning this clone: The CDR3 end is not reached by the read, which stops 3 residues before it; the germline J gene fills it in. V is TRBV10-3 and J is TRBJ2-1, with D possibly being TRBD1 (6 bases). Trimming pared 0 bases from V and 9 bases from J, leaving 15 bases between. CDR1 and CDR2 (germline): ENHRY, SYGVKD. The CDR3 has 15 residues. CDR3: CAISESEGVDVEQFF. The CDR3 DNA, read in part, is TGTGCCATCAGTGAGTCAGAGGGGGTGGACGTTGAG.

As for this clone: The CDR3 extends 3 residues past the end of the read, so its final part is completed from the germline J gene. The rearrangement joins TRBV23-1 to TRBJ1-4, with 8 bases identical to TRBD1. TRBV23-1 has ORF status, its function being uncertain. There are 15 residues in the CDR3. Trimming cost V 3 bases and J 5 bases; bases outside gene matches: 5. This CDR3 reads CASSHWTGRNEKLFF. The covered CDR3 bases are TGCGCCAGCAGTCATTGGACAGGGCGAAATGAAAAA.

The CDR3 bases that were read are TGTGCCAGCAGCCCTTGGGGGGGTAGGCCGGAGACC. Encoded protein: CASSPWGGRPET. The entire CDR3 protein reads CASSPWGGRPETQYF. The chain carries TRBV6-2 or TRBV6-3 and TRBJ2-5, with TRBD2 matching 7 bases. The CDR3 goes on 3 residues after the read ends, and that part is filled in from the germline J gene. In germline, CDR1 is MNHEY, CDR2 SVGEGT. V lost 6 bases and J lost 5; bases outside the gene matches: 12. There are 15 residues in the CDR3.

A word on this clone: The CDR3 end lies 3 residues beyond the end of the read and is filled in from the germline J gene. This sequence joins TRBV5-1 and TRBJ2-2, with TRBD1 matching 10 bases. This CDR3 has 17 residues. Germline CDR1 reads SGHRS; CDR2 reads YFSETQ. V shed 5 bases, J shed 6 bases, and the junction held 13 bases outside the gene matches. CDR3 in amino acids: CASRISGGQGKAGELFF. Partial CDR3 DNA: TGCGCCAGCAGGATATCAGGGGGACAGGGGAAAGCCGGGGAG.

As for this clone: The CDR3 end lies 3 residues beyond the end of the read and is filled in from the germline J gene. This chain links TRBV18 with TRBJ1-3; D is uncertain. Germline V gene lookup returns CDR1 KGHSH and CDR2 LQKENI. The CDR3 contains 15 residues. Deletions cut 0 bases from V and 3 bases from J, with 9 bases between. The part of the CDR3 DNA that was read is TGTGCCAGCTCACCACCGGGCAGCATTGGAAACACC. As protein: CASSPPGSIGNT. The CDR3, in full, reads CASSPPGSIGNTIYF.

Comment on this clone: The CDR3 end is not reached by the read, which stops 3 residues before it; the germline J gene fills it in. V is TRBV5-1 and J is TRBJ1-5; D call uncertain. CDR3 length: 13 residues. Trimming removed 4 bases from V and 4 bases from J, with 9 bases in between. Per the germline V gene, CDR1 is SGHRS and CDR2 is YFSETQ. Incomplete CDR3 DNA: TGCGCCAGCAGCCTTGGGCCAAATCAGCCC. Amino acid sequence: CASSLGPNQP. The whole CDR3 protein is CASSLGPNQPQHF.

As to this clone: Sequencing ends 3 residues short of the CDR3 end; the germline J gene provides the rest. The chain has TRBV2 and TRBJ1-2; tentative D call: TRBD1 (6 bases). The V end lost 3 bases, the J end lost 4 bases, and 12 bases lay between the germline ends. Germline V gives CDR1 SNHLY, CDR2 FYNNEI. The CDR3 length is 14 residues. The sequenced CDR3 bases are TGTGCCAGCAGTGATCCGGCAGGGGCCTATGGC. Encoded protein: CASSDPAGAYG. In full, the CDR3 reads CASSDPAGAYGYTF.

Notes on this clone: The read terminates 3 residues ahead of where the CDR3 ends, so the germline J gene completes it. The chain couples TRBV6-2 or TRBV6-3 to TRBJ2-5, with 10 bases aligning to TRBD2. V lost 7 bases to trimming and J lost 5 bases; unmatched junction nucleotides: 13. The CDR3 length is 16 residues. The germline CDR1 and CDR2 sequences are MNHEY and SVGEGT. This CDR3 is CASTTRKREGQETQYF. Partial CDR3 DNA: TGTGCCAGCACCACGAGAAAGCGGGAGGGCCAGGAGACC.

Concerning this clone: The sequence runs out 3 residues before the end of the CDR3; the remainder is reconstructed from the germline J gene. The chain combines TRBV7-9 with TRBJ1-1; D is possibly TRBD1 (5 bases). Germline V gene data show CDR1 as SEHNR and CDR2 as FQNEAQ (reference sequence). This CDR3 has 13 amino acids. V was trimmed by 3 bases and J by 2 bases, leaving 7 bases between them. Here the CDR3 reads CASSFDSNTEAFF. The sequenced CDR3 bases are TGTGCCAGCAGCTTTGACAGCAACACTGAA.

In regard to this clone: Read data end 3 residues before the CDR3 end; the end is taken from the germline J gene. This chain joins TRBV20-1 and TRBJ1-2; possibly TRBD1 for D (5 bases). Per germline, CDR1 DFQATT and CDR2 SNEGSKA (reference sequence). The CDR3 covers 14 residues. Incomplete CDR3 DNA: TGCAGTGCTAGTATCTTGGGGGGGATAGGGGGC. It encodes CSASILGGIGG. The entire CDR3 reads CSASILGGIGGYTF.

With regard to this clone: Read data end 3 residues before the CDR3 end; the end is taken from the germline J gene. The chain has TRBV7-2 and TRBJ2-3; the D gene is possibly TRBD1 (5 bases). CDR3 length: 14 residues. Germline CDR1 reads SGHTA; CDR2 reads FQGNSA. Trimming took 6 bases from V and 0 from J, leaving 10 bases between them. CDR3 residues: CASSPGSSTDTQYF. The CDR3 bases that were read are TGTGCCAGCAGTCCAGGGTCTAGCACAGATACG.

As for this clone: The read ends 3 residues before the CDR3 terminus; that terminus is restored from the germline J gene. This chain connects TRBV7-9 to TRBJ1-1; D gene uncertain. Trimming shortened V by 1 base and J by 0 bases, and 9 bases separated the two germline ends. The CDR3 covers 15 residues. The germline CDR1 and CDR2 sequences are SEHNR and FQNEAQ (reference sequence). The CDR3 bases that were read are TGTGCCAGCAGCTTAGGCCATTTAGTGAACACTGAA. It translates to CASSLGHLVNTE. Given in full, the CDR3 is CASSLGHLVNTEAFF.

Comment on this clone: From the germline J gene comes the end of the CDR3, since the read stops 3 residues before it. The V gene is TRBV10-1, the J gene TRBJ1-5, with 9 nucleotides matching TRBD1. This CDR3 is built from 14 residues. Looked up from germline, CDR1 is WNHNN and CDR2 is SYGVQD (reference sequence). The V and J ends lost 5 bases and 7 bases, in that order; junction bases with no gene match: 6. CDR3 residues: CASSKDRGEQPQHF. Partial CDR3 DNA: TGCGCCAGCAGTAAAGACAGGGGGGAACAGCCC.

In the case of this clone: The sequenced fragment ends 3 residues before the CDR3 boundary, so the rest is inferred from the germline J gene. This chain uses TRBV7-2 with TRBJ1-2, with 11 positions matching TRBD1. With 3 bases clipped from V and 4 bases from J, the junction kept 4 bases outside the gene matches. This CDR3 is 15 amino acids long. CDR1 is SGHTA and CDR2 is FQGNSA in the germline V gene. This CDR3 reads CASSLWTGGSYGYTF. The DNA read from the CDR3 is TGTGCCAGCAGCTTGTGGACAGGGGGCAGCTATGGC.

To note about this clone: From the germline J gene comes the end of the CDR3, since the read stops 3 residues before it. The chain joins TRBV18 to TRBJ1-1; weak D call: TRBD1 (6 bases). V dropped 6 bases and J dropped 6 bases, with 11 bases sitting between them. CDR3 length equals 12 residues. Germline V gene data show CDR1 as KGHSH and CDR2 as LQKENI. The CDR3 is CASSPDSPEAFF. Incomplete CDR3 DNA: TGTGCCAGCTCCCCGGACAGCCCTGAA. Variable domain in full (rest from reference TRBV18 and TRBJ1-1): NAGVMQNPRHLVRRRGQEARLRCSPMKGHSHVYWYRQLPEEGLKFMVYLQKENIIDESGMPKERFSAEFPKEGPSILRIQQVVRGDSAAYFCASSPDSPEAFFGQGTRLTVV.